Listed here are 13 T cell receptor beta chains from one sample, sequenced in a study of T cell clonality in common variable immunodeficiency. Generated by immunoSEQ multiplex PCR, the TCRdb table keeps only in-frame clones and is missing some. There are 45,000 to 65,000 clones in the sample, none observed a single time. Sequenced input: peripheral blood mononuclear cells. Receptor source: a person aged 18-69 years in good health.

This clone was seen at least ten times. The sequenced fragment ends 3 residues before the CDR3 boundary, so the rest is inferred from the germline J gene. The chain joins TRBV18 to TRBJ2-1; 7 nucleotides match TRBD1. Germline trimming cut 3 bases from V and 8 bases from J; bases unmatched to any gene: 4. This CDR3 is built from 13 residues. The germline gives CDR1 KGHSH, CDR2 LQKENI. The DNA read from the CDR3 is TGTGCCAGCTCACCCACGGACAGGCATGAG. This encodes CASSPTDRHE. The full CDR3 protein is CASSPTDRHEQFF.

This clone was counted many times. Coverage ceases 3 residues before the CDR3 finishes, and the germline J gene fills in the end. This chain joins TRBV9 and TRBJ2-3; 11 bases are shared with TRBD2. Germline V gene sequence: CDR1 SGDLS, CDR2 YYNGEE. The CDR3 has 16 residues. V lost 3 bases, J lost 0 bases, and 3 bases stayed unmatched. The CDR3 reads CASSAGLAASTDTQYF. Partial CDR3 DNA: TGTGCCAGCAGCGCGGGACTAGCGGCTAGCACAGATACG. Using reference TRBV9 and TRBJ2-3 for the parts outside the CDR3, the full variable domain is DSGVTQTPKHLITATGQRVTLRCSPRSGDLSVYWYQQSLDQGLQFLIQYYNGEERAKGNILERFSAQQFPDLHSELNLSSLELGDSALYFCASSAGLAASTDTQYFGPGTRLTVL.

This clone came up many times. The CDR3 end is not reached by the read, which stops 3 residues before it; the germline J gene fills it in. This rearrangement joins TRBV7-2 to TRBJ2-7, with D unresolved. The V and J ends lost 1 base and 2 bases respectively, with 12 bases between them. CDR1 and CDR2 from the germline V gene are SGHTA and FQGNSA. The CDR3 has 15 amino acids. The CDR3 here is CASSLGSSDTYEQYF. The CDR3 bases that were read are TGTGCCAGCAGCTTAGGATCCAGTGATACCTACGAG.

This clone has ten or more counts. The read gets to within 3 residues of the CDR3 end, and the germline J gene fills in the rest. The chain carries TRBV7-2 and TRBJ2-1; TRBD2 agrees at 12 bases. Germline V gene sequence: CDR1 SGHTA, CDR2 FQGNSA. After removal of 5 bases from V and 5 bases from J, the junction contained 4 bases not matched to a gene. The CDR3 consists of 15 residues. The CDR3 spells CASSPRTSGNNEQFF. CDR3 DNA, as far as it was read: TGTGCCAGCAGCCCCCGGACTAGCGGGAACAATGAG.

There are many counts of this clone. The CDR3 is cut off 3 residues early in the read; its end comes from the germline J gene. The chain is built from TRBV14 and TRBJ1-2; D not certain. Trimming removed 1 base at V and 4 bases at J, with 16 bases between. The CDR3 runs 16 residues. Per the germline V gene, CDR1 is SGHDN and CDR2 is FVKESK. The part of the CDR3 DNA that was read is TGTGCCAGCAGCCAAGCCCCCTCGTGGTTCGGCTATGGC. Translated, it gives CASSQAPSWFGYG. The CDR3 reads in full as CASSQAPSWFGYGYTF. The whole variable domain, filled in from reference TRBV14 and TRBJ1-2, reads EAGVTQFPSHSVIEKGQTVTLRCDPISGHDNLYWYRRVMGKEIKFLLHFVKESKQDESGMPNNRFLAERTGGTYSTLKVQPAELEDSGVYFCASSQAPSWFGYGYTFGSGTRLTVV.

This clone showed up many times. The part of the CDR3 DNA that was read is TGTGCCAGCAGTGAACAGGGGGGGAATTTGGGC. Translation: CASSEQGGNLG. The CDR3, in full, reads CASSEQGGNLGYTF. The rearrangement joins TRBV7-3 to TRBJ1-2; 8 bases map to TRBD1. The missing CDR3 end, 3 residues past where the read stops, is filled in from the germline J gene. CDR3 size: 14 residues. Germline V gene lookup returns CDR1 SGHTA and CDR2 FQGTGA.

Comment on this clone: The read halts 3 residues ahead of the CDR3 end, with the missing end drawn from the germline J gene. The chain couples TRBV7-3 to TRBJ2-3, with a weak D call TRBD2 (5 bases). Trimming shortened V by 5 bases and J by 0 bases, and 12 bases separated the two germline ends. This CDR3 is built from 15 residues. CDR1 SGHTA and CDR2 FQGTGA come from the germline V gene. The CDR3 region is CASSPGLASTDTQYF. The CDR3 DNA, read in part, is TGTGCCAGCAGCCCCGGACTCGCTAGCACAGATACG.

This clone has a count of ten or more. Sequencing ends 3 residues short of the CDR3 end; the germline J gene provides the rest. The genes are TRBV10-3 and TRBJ2-3; D is unclear. V lost 0 bases and J lost 4, with 8 bases in between. Per the germline V gene, CDR1 is ENHRY and CDR2 is SYGVKD. The CDR3 runs 14 residues. The CDR3 is CAISESSASDTQYF. The part of the CDR3 DNA that was read is TGTGCCATCAGTGAGTCCTCAGCGTCAGATACG.

This clone was recorded at least ten times. The read terminates 3 residues before the CDR3 end, so the remaining end is supplied by the germline J gene. V usage is TRBV7-3 and J usage is TRBJ2-7; D gene unclear. Trimming took 3 bases from V and 6 from J, leaving 9 bases between them. The CDR3 is 12 amino acids. Germline-derived CDR1 and CDR2 are SGHTA and FQGTGA. CDR3 in amino acids: CASSLPPGEQYF. The sequenced CDR3 bases are TGTGCCAGCAGCTTGCCCCCCGGCGAG.

The table lists this clone with many counts. The read gets to within 3 residues of the CDR3 end, and the germline J gene fills in the rest. The chain recombines TRBV5-1 with TRBJ2-2, with TRBD1 as a possible D gene (6 bases). There are 14 residues in the CDR3. Per germline, CDR1 SGHRS and CDR2 YFSETQ. The ends were cut back, 2 bases at V and 5 bases at J, with 10 bases in the middle. This CDR3 is CASSLSQGTGELFF. CDR3 bases read: TGCGCCAGCAGCTTATCCCAGGGGACCGGGGAG.

This clone was seen ten or more times. The sequenced fragment ends 3 residues before the CDR3 boundary, so the rest is inferred from the germline J gene. The genes are TRBV18 and TRBJ2-1; the match to TRBD2 covers 8 bases. The J segment lost 2 bases and the V segment lost 3 bases, leaving 6 bases of the junction unmatched. The CDR3 totals 16 residues. Germline CDR1 is KGHSH and CDR2 is LQKENI. The CDR3 bases that were read are TGTGCCAGCTCACCGAGACTAGCGAACACCTACAATGAG. It codes for CASSPRLANTYNE. The CDR3 in full is CASSPRLANTYNEQFF.

In its sample, this clone was seen many times. The read is 3 residues too short to cover the CDR3 end, so that end is filled in from the germline J gene. This sequence joins TRBV20-1 and TRBJ1-4, with D maybe TRBD1 (5 bases). Trimming took 6 bases from V and 0 from J, leaving 20 bases between them. Germline loops: CDR1 DFQATT, CDR2 SNEGSKA (reference sequence). The length of the CDR3 is 17 residues. The CDR3 protein is CSALSGRGISTNEKLFF. CDR3 DNA, as far as it was read: TGCAGTGCCCTTAGCGGTAGGGGTATATCAACTAATGAAAAA.

The table lists this clone with many counts. Sequencing ends 3 residues short of the CDR3 end; the germline J gene provides the rest. The chain joins TRBV19 to TRBJ2-1; possible D gene TRBD2, 6 bases. This CDR3 spans 15 amino acids. The germline V gene encodes CDR1 LNHDA and CDR2 SQIVND (reference sequence). Trimming left V 6 bases short and J 3 bases short, with 15 bases between. This CDR3 is CASRDSGIHYNEQFF. The sequenced part of the CDR3 DNA is TGTGCCAGTAGGGATAGCGGCATCCACTACAATGAG. The full variable domain, rest sourced from reference TRBV19 and TRBJ2-1, is DGGITQSPKYLFRKEGQNVTLSCEQNLNHDAMYWYRQDPGQGLRLIYYSQIVNDFQKGDIAEGYSVSREKKESFPLTVTSAQKNPTAFYLCASRDSGIHYNEQFFGPGTRLTVL.